This TCR beta chain was observed in a study of beta chain features in type 1 diabetes. Study context: Patients were similar to healthy donors in age and gender (as well as in cell yields). Study-wide points: The similarity of naive, central memory and Treg TCRB repertoires appeared greater among patients than among healthy donors. TCRB CDR3s were moderately but significantly shorter in Type 1 diabetes patients in all four CD4+ subsets. Shorter templates might be favored by PCR, and equally so in patients and in controls.

CDR3 length equals 13 residues. V gave up 3 bases and J gave up 2 bases, with 8 bases separating them. CDR1 is MGHDK and CDR2 is SYGVNS in the germline V gene. The whole isolated RNA underwent reverse transcription, so sequencing captured expressed TCRB transcripts. The assay was immunoSEQ multiplex PCR, and TCRdb's table has in-frame clones only and misses some. Among 150,000 to 200,000 clones, 63% were seen once, and the ten largest hold roughly 0.089%. Remarks on this clone: What it recognizes is unknown.

This clonotype was obtained from a man aged 25 to 40 with type 1 diabetes. The specimen sequenced was naive CD4+ T cells from blood. V usage is TRBV25-1 and J usage is TRBJ2-7; weak D call: TRBD1 (6 bases). Here the CDR3 DNA reads TGTGCCAGCAGTGAGGGACACGCCTACGAGCAGTACTTC. Its translation: CASSEGHAYEQYF.